This TCR beta chain was retrieved from a study of blood T cells in healthy people across ages. The CDR3 is made up of 15 amino acids. Germline loops: CDR1 LNHNV, CDR2 YYDKDF (reference sequence). Trimming removed 0 bases from V and 4 bases from J; junction bases left unmatched: 5. Study-level points and caveats: Naive and antigen-experienced cells were not separated, limiting conclusive comparison.

In its sample, this clonotype was seen a few times. The antigen is unknown. Using a J-beta primer mix together with a sample-barcoded 5' primer, a second PCR was run for roughly 6 to 11 cycles. A template-switch adaptor containing 12 random nucleotides labeled each cDNA molecule. TCRdb reprocessed the 5' RACE reads with MiXCR, giving one entry per CDR3 protein. The sample has approximately 770,000 distinct CDR3 sequences; about 62% are singletons. The chain couples TRBV15 to TRBJ1-2; 7 bases align to TRBD1. The specimen was blood. The TCR comes from a man younger than 40 in good health. The CDR3 sequence is CATSRDRQGLYGYTF. CDR3 DNA: TGTGCCACCAGCAGAGATCGACAGGGCCTCTATGGCTACACCTTC. The full variable domain, in which reference TRBV15 and TRBJ1-2 provide the parts outside the CDR3, is DAMVIQNPRYQVTQFGKPVTLSCSQTLNHNVMYWYQQKSSQAPKLLFHYYDKDFNNEADTPDNFQSRRPNTSFCFLDIRSPGLGDTAMYLCATSRDRQGLYGYTFGSGTRLTVV.